Following are 12 T cell receptor beta chains from one sample sequenced in a study of long-term antiretroviral therapy in people with HIV. Version v3.0 of the immunoSEQ assay ran at survey level. TCRdb's table, derived via immunoSEQ multiplex PCR, lists solely in-frame clones and lacks some. The data show around 36,000 clones, about 70% seen once. The input for sequencing was unsorted PBMCs, taken 3 years after starting antiretroviral therapy. Receptor source: a man in his forties or fifties with HIV.

The chain combines TRBV25-1 with TRBJ2-3; the D gene is possibly TRBD2 (6 bases). The ends were cut back, 3 bases at V and 6 bases at J, with 16 bases in the middle. CDR3 length: 15 amino acids. Germline V gene data show CDR1 as MGHDK and CDR2 as SYGVNS. CDR3 amino acids: CASSEGIAAMDTQYF. The CDR3 nucleotides read TGTGCCAGCAGTGAGGGGATAGCGGCCATGGATACGCAGTATTTT.

The CDR3 loop reads CASSYDERELFF. The CDR3 nucleotides read TGTGCCAGCAGCTACGACGAGAGGGAACTGTTTTTT. The chain carries TRBV5-4 and TRBJ1-4; no clear D. Germline values: CDR1 SGHNT, CDR2 YYREEE (reference sequence). V was trimmed by 3 bases and J by 12 bases, leaving 12 bases between them. The CDR3 sequence is 12 residues long. Full variable domain (remainder filled in from reference TRBV5-4 and TRBJ1-4): ETGVTQSPTHLIKTRGQQVTLRCSSQSGHNTVSWYQQALGQGPQFIFQYYREEENGRGNFPPRFSGLQFPNYSSELNVNALELDDSALYLCASSYDERELFFGSGTQLSVL.

This clone was observed a handful of times. Other DNA sequences in the sample encode the same CDR3. The gene calls are TRBV7-2 and TRBJ1-5; D call uncertain. Trimming cost V 1 base and J 4 bases, with 5 bases left between them. CDR1 SGHTA and CDR2 FQGNSA come from the germline V gene. There are 13 residues in the CDR3. This CDR3 is CASSLVGNQPQHF. The CDR3 nucleotides read TGTGCCAGCAGCTTAGTGGGGAATCAGCCCCAGCATTTT.

This chain joins TRBV9 and TRBJ2-2; perhaps TRBD1 as D (6 bases). Germline V gene sequence: CDR1 SGDLS, CDR2 YYNGEE. CDR3 length: 14 residues. With 3 bases removed from V and 5 bases from J, the gap between germline ends came to 11 bases. The CDR3 DNA is TGTGCCAGCAGCGCGGCTACAGGGACCGGGGAGCTGTTTTTT. As protein: CASSAATGTGELFF.

This clone was observed once. The J gene is TRBJ2-5, the V gene TRBV2; no clear D gene. V lost 8 bases and J 5 bases, leaving 9 bases between the germline ends. Germline loops: CDR1 SNHLY, CDR2 FYNNEI. The CDR3 is 11 residues long. CDR3 residues: CASCLRETQYF. The CDR3 coding sequence is TGTGCCAGCTGCTTAAGGGAGACCCAGTACTTC.

This clone was found once. The chain joins TRBV7-9 to TRBJ2-2; TRBD2 matches 8 bases. The CDR3 spans 16 residues. J lost 5 bases, V lost 7 bases, and 12 bases had no gene match. CDR1 and CDR2 (germline): SEHNR, FQNEAQ (reference sequence). The CDR3 sequence: CASIYSGTPSTGELFF. CDR3 in DNA: TGTGCCAGCATCTATAGCGGGACTCCTAGTACCGGGGAGCTGTTTTTT.

The chain is built from TRBV5-5 and TRBJ1-6; D unresolved. V lost 0 bases and J lost 12, with 7 bases in between. This CDR3 spans 12 amino acids. The V gene's germline CDR1 is SGHKS and CDR2 YYEKEE (reference sequence). The CDR3 region has the DNA TGTGCCAGCAGCTTGGAAAGTTTACCCCTCCACTTT. The encoded protein is CASSLESLPLHF. The full variable domain, in which reference TRBV5-5 and TRBJ1-6 provide the parts outside the CDR3, is DAGVTQSPTHLIKTRGQQVTLRCSPISGHKSVSWYQQVLGQGPQFIFQYYEKEERGRGNFPDRFSARQFPNYSSELNVNALLLGDSALYLCASSLESLPLHFGNGTRLTVT.

This chain links TRBV29-1 with TRBJ2-1; D is perhaps TRBD2 (6 bases). V lost 3 bases to trimming and J lost 4 bases, with 13 bases between them. The CDR3 covers 14 residues. Germline V gene lookup returns CDR1 SQVTM and CDR2 ANQGSEA. Here the CDR3 DNA reads TGCAGCGTTGAGCGGGACCCCGGTTACAATGAGCAGTTCTTC. It encodes CSVERDPGYNEQFF.

This rearrangement joins TRBV10-2 to TRBJ1-5; D uncertain. CDR1 WSHSY and CDR2 SAAADI come from the germline V gene. V was shortened by 2 bases and J by 4 bases, with 6 bases between the two germline ends. This CDR3 has 13 residues. In nucleotides, the CDR3 is TGCGCCAGCAGTGAGATACGGAATCAGCCCCAGCATTTT. It yields the protein CASSEIRNQPQHF.

The rearrangement uses TRBV6-6 and TRBJ2-5; 8 bases align to TRBD1. This CDR3 region has 13 residues. Germline CDR1 MNHNY, CDR2 SVGAGI (reference sequence). V was clipped by 4 bases and J by 5 bases; unmatched bases: 3. Here the CDR3 DNA reads TGTGCCAGCAGTTTGGACAGGGTGGAGACCCAGTACTTC. Protein product: CASSLDRVETQYF.

The V call is TRBV7-9, the J call TRBJ2-2; D is ambiguous. Trimming removed 5 bases from V and 0 bases from J, with 4 bases in between. This CDR3 has 13 residues. Per germline, CDR1 SEHNR and CDR2 FQNEAQ (reference sequence). The CDR3 DNA reads TGTGCCAGCAGCCCCGCGAACACCGGGGAGCTGTTTTTT. It yields the protein CASSPANTGELFF. The full variable domain, with the rest looked up from reference TRBV7-9 and TRBJ2-2, is DTGVSQNPRHKITKRGQNVTFRCDPISEHNRLYWYRQTLGQGPEFLTYFQNEAQLEKSRLLSDRFSAERPKGSFSTLEIQRTEQGDSAMYLCASSPANTGELFFGEGSRLTVL.

Only one count was recorded for this clone. This chain connects TRBV5-1 to TRBJ2-7; D gene unclear. CDR1 SGHRS and CDR2 YFSETQ come from the germline V gene. Trimming removed 2 bases from V and 4 bases from J, with 13 bases in between. CDR3 size: 14 residues. The CDR3 coding sequence is TGCGCCAGCAGCTTAAGGACGGCCCTTTACGAGCAGTACTTC. Translated: CASSLRTALYEQYF.